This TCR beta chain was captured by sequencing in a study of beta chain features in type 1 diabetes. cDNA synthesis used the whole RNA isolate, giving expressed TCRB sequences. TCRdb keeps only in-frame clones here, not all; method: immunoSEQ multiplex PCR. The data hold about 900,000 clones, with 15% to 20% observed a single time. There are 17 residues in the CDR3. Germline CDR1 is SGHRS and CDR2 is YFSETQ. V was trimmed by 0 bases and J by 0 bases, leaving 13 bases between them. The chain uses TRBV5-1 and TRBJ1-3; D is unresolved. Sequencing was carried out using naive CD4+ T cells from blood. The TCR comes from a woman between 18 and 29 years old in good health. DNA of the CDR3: TGCGCCAGCAGCTTGGGAAATACAAGGTTCTCTGGAAACACCATATATTTT. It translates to CASSLGNTRFSGNTIYF.